These T cell receptor beta chains were read from a single sample in a study of blood T cell repertoires in COVID-19. Sequencing was performed with immunoSEQ multiplex PCR; in TCRdb, only in-frame clones are kept and a portion is missing. The profile shows just under 300,000 clones, around 84% of them singletons. Sequences were obtained from peripheral blood. Receptors originate from a man aged 70-80 years with acute or convalescent COVID-19. Both conserved end residues are part of each CDR3. The D gene is left open where the match is weak. Some rows mark clone size as missing; the rest say once, few, many or name a class of expanded clone.

clone_size j_call v_call d_call cdr3_nt cdr3_aa
NA TRBJ2-1 TRBV6-2/TRBV6-3 TRBD1 TGTGCCAGCAGTTACAAGCGAGGGGGCATGGACAATGAGCAGTTCTTC CASSYKRGGMDNEQFF
NA TRBJ2-2 TRBV19 TRBD2 TGTGCCAGTAGTATCCTACCCGACAGCGGGGTAAGGAGCGGGGAGCTGTTTTTT CASSILPDSGVRSGELFF
NA TRBJ1-1 TRBV7-9 TRBD1 TGTGCCAGCAGCCCCGACAGGGCCACTGAAGCTTTCTTT CASSPDRATEAFF
NA TRBJ2-3 TRBV4-2 TRBD2 TGTGCCAGCAGCCAAGACCTAGCGGGAGGCGTAGATACGCAGTATTTT CASSQDLAGGVDTQYF
NA TRBJ1-6 TRBV6-2/TRBV6-3 NA TGTGCCAGCAGTCCGGGACAACGGACCCTCCACTTT CASSPGQRTLHF
NA TRBJ1-5 TRBV6-5 NA TGTGCCAGCAGTAGGGGCATGATCGGTCAGCCCCAGCATTTT CASSRGMIGQPQHF
few TRBJ1-2 TRBV5-1 TRBD1 TGCGCCACCGCACGCGGCTCGACAGGGGGTAGCAATGGCTACACCTTC CATARGSTGGSNGYTF
NA TRBJ2-1 TRBV7-2 TRBD2 TGTGCCAGCAGCTTAAGCGGGGTTCAATTTAATGAGCAGTTCTTC CASSLSGVQFNEQFF
NA TRBJ2-3 TRBV7-9 NA TGTGCCAGCAGTCGGACGGGGGATACGCAGTATTTT CASSRTGDTQYF
NA TRBJ1-3 TRBV6-2/TRBV6-3 NA TGTGCCAGCAGTTTGGGGGGACGAAGAAACACCATATATTTT CASSLGGRRNTIYF
NA TRBJ2-7 TRBV19 TRBD2 TGTGCCAGTAGTGAGCGGGGAAACTCCTACGAGCAGTACTTC CASSERGNSYEQYF
NA TRBJ1-2 TRBV28 NA TGTGCCAGTGGGACAATTCCTGGTCAGGGCTACACCTTC CASGTIPGQGYTF
NA TRBJ2-7 TRBV24-1 TRBD1 TGTGCCACCAGTGATGGGCGACAGGGCCAGGGAGTAGAGCAGTACTTC CATSDGRQGQGVEQYF
NA TRBJ2-2 TRBV5-1 NA TGCGCCAGCAGCTTGGCCGGTAACACCGGGGAGCTGTTTTTT CASSLAGNTGELFF
NA TRBJ2-7 TRBV19 TRBD2 TGTGCCAGTAGTTTAGGACTAGCGGGGCCCCCCTACGAGCAGTACTTC CASSLGLAGPPYEQYF
NA TRBJ1-2 TRBV6-5 TRBD1 TGTGCCAGCTATCCGGGACAGGGTGAAGGCTACACCTTC CASYPGQGEGYTF
few TRBJ2-5 TRBV2 NA TGTGCCAGCAGTGACAGGGGCCTGTCGGGAGAGACCCAGTACTTC CASSDRGLSGETQYF
NA TRBJ1-5 TRBV4-2 NA TGTGCCAGCAGCCAAGATGGCGGGGAAGGGCAGCCCCAGCATTTT CASSQDGGEGQPQHF
NA TRBJ1-2 TRBV18 NA TGTGCCAGCTCACCTGAGACAGGCGCGTCTGTCTTCTATGGCTACACCTTC CASSPETGASVFYGYTF
NA TRBJ1-5 TRBV6-2/TRBV6-3 NA TGTGCCAGCAGTTACAGGGGAGGGAATCAGCCCCAGCATTTT CASSYRGGNQPQHF
NA TRBJ2-1 TRBV7-8 TRBD2 TGTGCCAGCAGCCCGGGACTAGCGGCCAATGAGCAGTTCTTC CASSPGLAANEQFF
NA TRBJ1-1 TRBV2 TRBD1 TGTGCCAGCAGTCAACAGGGGAGAGGCACTGAAGCTTTCTTT CASSQQGRGTEAFF
NA TRBJ2-2 TRBV10-3 TRBD1 TGTGCCATCAGGGACCCGGGGACAGGGGGAGAGGAGCTGTTTTTT CAIRDPGTGGEELFF
NA TRBJ2-5 TRBV28 NA TGTGCCAGCAGTTTATCGGGCCCAAATTCCGGGCGGGTCCAGTACTTC CASSLSGPNSGRVQYF
NA TRBJ1-1 TRBV6-5 TRBD1 TGTGCCAGCAGTTACTCGAGGACAGGGGGTGGAACTGAAGCTTTCTTT CASSYSRTGGGTEAFF
NA TRBJ2-1 TRBV2 TRBD2 TGTGCCAGCAGTGAACGGACTAGCGGGGGCAATGAGCAGTTCTTC CASSERTSGGNEQFF
NA TRBJ2-1 TRBV2 NA TGTGCCAGCAGTTTTGGGAGGTTGGGCCCCGTCGGCGAGCAGTTCTTC CASSFGRLGPVGEQFF
NA TRBJ2-2 TRBV18 NA TGTGCCAGCTCACCCGTGAGCACGGTCGGGGAGCTGTTTTTT CASSPVSTVGELFF
NA TRBJ2-3 TRBV27 NA TGTGCCAGCAGTTTTAGCCGGGGGTCGGTGGGCACAGATACGCAGTATTTT CASSFSRGSVGTDTQYF
NA TRBJ2-7 TRBV6-6 TRBD2 TGTGCCAGCAGTCACACTAGCGGGGCCTACGAGCAGTACTTC CASSHTSGAYEQYF
NA TRBJ2-7 TRBV10-1 TRBD1 TGCGCCAGCAGCCCCGGGACAGGGGACGAGCAGTACTTC CASSPGTGDEQYF
NA TRBJ1-5 TRBV19 TRBD1 TGTGCCAGTAGTATAGTTGGGACAGCTTCTAATCAGCCCCAGCATTTT CASSIVGTASNQPQHF
NA TRBJ1-6 TRBV28 NA TGTGCCGCCTACAGCCGCTATAATTCACCCCTCCACTTT CAAYSRYNSPLHF
once TRBJ2-3 TRBV19 TRBD2 TGTGCCAGTAGCAGACCCGGGACTAGCGGGAGCGAGAACACAGATACGCAGTATTTT CASSRPGTSGSENTDTQYF
NA TRBJ2-7 TRBV20-1 TRBD2 TGCAAACTAGCGGCCCCCTACGAGCAGTACTTC CKLAAPYEQYF
NA TRBJ1-6 TRBV5-1 TRBD1 TGCGCCAGCAGCAGCACCGGGACAGGGGATTCACCCCTCCACTTT CASSSTGTGDSPLHF
few TRBJ2-5 TRBV5-1 NA TGCGCCACCGGGGTAATAGCCAACCAAGAGACCCAGTACTTC CATGVIANQETQYF
NA TRBJ2-7 TRBV4-2 NA TGTGCCAGCAGCCAAGGGAGCGGATCCTACGAGCAGTACTTC CASSQGSGSYEQYF
NA TRBJ2-3 TRBV28 TRBD1 TGTGCCAGCAGTTCGGGACAGGGGGTGACAGATACGCAGTATTTT CASSSGQGVTDTQYF